The entry below gives a single TCR beta chain sequence along with its context. The record originates from a study of T-cell memory formation after mild COVID-19. It was 5'RACE with constant-segment primers that produced the TCR alpha and TCR beta cDNA libraries, which carried sample barcodes and UMIs. TCRdb fed the 5' RACE reads into MiXCR, producing one record per CDR3 protein. This table holds 200,000 or so distinct CDR3 sequences, roughly 18% found once. This CDR3 is built from 15 residues. Deletions cut 0 bases from V and 1 base from J, with 7 bases between. From germline, CDR1 is MNHEY and CDR2 SVGAGI.

Sequencing was performed on PBMCs or a T cell subset sorted from them (not recorded which). The TCR was taken from an adult woman who had mild COVID-19 (a few samples of this study predate the infection). Cell type and time point are not known. V is TRBV6-5 and J is TRBJ1-5; D call uncertain. This chain's CDR3 is CASSYSRMSNQPQHF. CDR3 nucleotide sequence: TGTGCCAGCAGTTACTCGAGGATGAGCAATCAGCCCCAGCATTTT.